This T cell receptor (beta chain) was observed in a study of tumor and adjacent non-tumor tissue in lung cancer. No cell sorting was done before RNA was extracted from the tissue. The library came from three nested PCR rounds adapted from ARM-PCR protocols. TCRdb processed the multiplex PCR reads anew with MiXCR; each CDR3 protein has one entry. The data hold 200,000 to 250,000 distinct CDR3 sequences, with roughly 70% observed a single time. The CDR3 runs to 13 residues. Germline V gene data show CDR1 as MDHEN and CDR2 as SYDVKM. The V and J ends lost 5 bases and 7 bases, in that order; junction bases with no gene match: 7. This clonotype has just a few counts.

This TCR was recovered from a man aged 55 to 70 with non-small cell lung cancer. Specimen: lung tumor tissue. The V and J genes are TRBV28 and TRBJ2-5; 7 bases are shared with TRBD1. CDR3 amino acids: CASSETGWWTQYF. The CDR3 DNA sequence: TGTGCCAGCAGTGAGACAGGGTGGTGGACCCAGTACTTC.